The TCR beta chain described here comes from a study of vaccination effects on CD4 cells after COVID-19. This CDR3 region has 13 residues. Trimming stripped 5 bases from V and 3 bases from J, with 11 bases between. In germline, CDR1 is LNHDA, CDR2 SQIVND (reference sequence). With more than 9 days of culture completed, CD4+ T cells were isolated. Everyone in the study got two shots of either the BNT162b2 or mRNA-1273 vaccine. Notes on this clone: Its antigen is as yet unknown.

The table came from immunoSEQ multiplex PCR; TCRdb's copy has only in-frame clones and leaves some out. The table has around 40,000 clones, 72% seen once; the top ten hold 9.5% to 10%. This TCR came from a human donor who received a COVID-19 vaccine. The chain employs TRBV19 and TRBJ2-7, with D possibly being TRBD2 (5 bases). Source: CD4+ T cells from PBMCs cultured without peptide, taken after COVID-19 vaccination. Written as DNA, the CDR3 is TGTGCCAGTAGTTCCTCCCGGGGCTACGAGCAGTACTTC. Its translation is CASSSSRGYEQYF.